This TCR beta chain was sequenced in a study of immune heterogeneity within non-small cell lung tumors. Across the study: Classification of the tumors gave a few squamous cell carcinomas, roughly 10 non-squamous carcinomas and 1 not otherwise specified.

The study's findings and limits: Local T-cell repertoire clonality was correlated with local tumor mutational burden, and the correlation was positive. It was moderate in strength but statistically significant (R about 0.35). Tumor sites in a patient shared identical dominant CDR3 beta clonotypes and also carried site-unique high-frequency clones.

This clonotype counts as large. Its specificity is not known. Per sample, roughly 600 ng of bulk tumor genomic DNA was the template used. Spaced far apart, several biopsies were taken from each primary tumor during surgery. It was patients with untreated, newly diagnosed non-small cell lung cancer who underwent curative surgery. Non-small cell lung cancer patients, newly diagnosed and having surgery with curative intent, served as donors. With 32 V and 13 J primers, multiplex PCR amplified the TCR beta CDR3. TCRdb fed the multiplex PCR reads into MiXCR, producing one record per CDR3 protein. The sample has about 2,900 distinct CDR3 sequences; roughly 25% are singletons. The V gene end was trimmed by 11 bases and the J gene end by 8 bases; junction bases not matched to a gene: 9. CDR3 size: 13 residues. From germline, CDR1 is LNHDA and CDR2 SQIVND (reference sequence).

The source material was lung tumor tissue. The chain uses TRBV19 and TRBJ2-1, with 10 nucleotides matching TRBD2. The source of this sequence is a female donor with non-small cell lung cancer. The CDR3: CAGSSGRTDEQFF. For the CDR3, the DNA is TGTGCCGGATCTAGCGGGAGAACGGATGAGCAGTTCTTC.